This T cell receptor beta chain was recorded in a study of cytomegalovirus exposure and HLA in healthy donors. The PCR ran on 60 Vbeta and 13 Jbeta primers. Libraries were prepared by immunoSEQ multiplex PCR; TCRdb keeps only in-frame clonotypes and omits some of them. Altogether under 140,000 clones are present, about three quarters being singletons, with the ten largest covering 2.5% to 3%. This CDR3 spans 12 amino acids. The germline V gene has CDR1 MNHEY and CDR2 SVGAGI. V dropped 6 bases and J dropped 3 bases, with 9 bases sitting between them. This clone showed up just a few times. The source material was PBMCs. This chain connects TRBV6-5 to TRBJ2-7; D remains unclear. This sequence was found in an older woman in good health and CMV-seropositive. The chain's CDR3 is CASSPRRYEQYF. DNA of the CDR3: TGTGCCAGCAGCCCCAGGCGCTACGAGCAGTACTTC.